The rows below give T cell receptor beta chains drawn from one sample of a study of T cell repertoires in cytomegalovirus infection. Their antigen targets remain unknown. TCRdb recomputed calls from the reads with MiXCR, one row per CDR3 protein. The sample records 700,000 to 850,000 distinct CDR3 sequences, 30% to 35% being singletons. The sample consisted of cultured CD8+ T cells from PBMCs, taken from culture after CMV antigen stimulation. These receptor sequences come from a human donor in good health (CMV status not recorded). Some clones in this sample may be carry-over from other donors' samples. CDR3s include the opening cysteine and the closing phenylalanine or tryptophan. Each record gives: clone size, V gene, CDR3 length, CDR3 protein. Clone size is shown for a subset of rows, as once, few, many or a class of expanded clone.

few	TRBV6-1	17	CASRESEGYIANSPLHF
few	TRBV27	16	CASSFFRAGNTGELFF
-	TRBV6-4	12	CATGGPPAVYTF
many	TRBV28	15	CASQAPLGAGETQYF
-	TRBV7-9	14	CASSLNPANTEAFF
-	TRBV12-5	19	CASGGTGNRTSGGTYEQYF
once	TRBV7-9	15	CASSPSASSGNTIYF
few	TRBV27	16	CASRQGTTSSTDTQYF
-	TRBV12-5	16	CASGLATSGGVGEQFF
-	TRBV5-5	18	CASSLSRVLTANTGELFF
-	TRBV19	15	CASSAAWGVNTEAFF
few	TRBV28	15	CASSFQGVGNQPQHF
-	TRBV7-2	17	CASSLESGGPRGGELFF
-	TRBV12-3/TRBV12-4	14	CASSLYATNEKLFF
-	TRBV7-2	14	CARDSSQGNQPQHF
many	TRBV6-1	16	CASSERNEPRNSPLHF
few	TRBV7-6	15	CASSLASTGYNEQFF
many	TRBV7-2	15	CASSRRGRLDNEQFF
-	TRBV28	15	CASRKRTALQTPQHF
few	TRBV6-1	14	CASSKSGPNTEAFF
few	TRBV2	15	CASSELIAGNYGYTF
-	TRBV19	17	CASSIPPSSYSYNEQFF
-	TRBV19	15	CASSMRDSSNYGYTF